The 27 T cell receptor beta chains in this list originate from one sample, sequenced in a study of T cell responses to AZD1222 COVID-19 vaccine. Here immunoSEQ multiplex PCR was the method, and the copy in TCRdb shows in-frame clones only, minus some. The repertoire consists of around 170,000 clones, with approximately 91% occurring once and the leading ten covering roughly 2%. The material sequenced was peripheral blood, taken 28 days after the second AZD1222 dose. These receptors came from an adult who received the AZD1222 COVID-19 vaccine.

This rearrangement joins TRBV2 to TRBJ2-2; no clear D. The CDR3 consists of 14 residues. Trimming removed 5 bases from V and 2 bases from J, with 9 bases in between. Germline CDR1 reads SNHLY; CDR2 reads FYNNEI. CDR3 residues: CASSPGSNTGELFF. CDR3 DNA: TGTGCCAGCAGTCCCGGGTCTAACACCGGGGAGCTGTTTTTT. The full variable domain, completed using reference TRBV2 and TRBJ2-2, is EPEVTQTPSHQVTQMGQEVILRCVPISNHLYFYWYRQILGQKVEFLVSFYNNEISEKSEIFDDQFSVERPDGSNFTLKIRSTKLEDSAMYFCASSPGSNTGELFFGEGSRLTVL.

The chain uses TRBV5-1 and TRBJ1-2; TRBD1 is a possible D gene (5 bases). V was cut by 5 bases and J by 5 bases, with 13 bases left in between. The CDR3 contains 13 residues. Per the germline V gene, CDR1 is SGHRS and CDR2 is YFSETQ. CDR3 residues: CASRPGEKYGYTF. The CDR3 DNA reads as TGCGCCAGCAGACCGGGGGAGAAGTATGGCTACACCTTC.

The CDR3 coding sequence is TGTGCCAGTAGTGCCCGCCCGGGGACAGGGGATGAAAAACTGTTTTTT. It codes for CASSARPGTGDEKLFF. The gene calls are TRBV19 and TRBJ1-4, with 10 bases identical to TRBD1. CDR1 is LNHDA and CDR2 is SQIVND in the germline V gene (reference sequence). The length of the CDR3 is 16 residues. The ends lost 5 bases at V and 6 bases at J; junction bases unmatched: 9.

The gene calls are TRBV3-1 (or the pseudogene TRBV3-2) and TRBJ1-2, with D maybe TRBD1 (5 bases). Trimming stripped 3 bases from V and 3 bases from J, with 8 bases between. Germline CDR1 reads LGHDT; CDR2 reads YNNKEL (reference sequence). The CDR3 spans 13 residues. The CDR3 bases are TGTGCCAGCAGCCAGGGGGAGTACTATGGCTACACCTTC. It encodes CASSQGEYYGYTF.

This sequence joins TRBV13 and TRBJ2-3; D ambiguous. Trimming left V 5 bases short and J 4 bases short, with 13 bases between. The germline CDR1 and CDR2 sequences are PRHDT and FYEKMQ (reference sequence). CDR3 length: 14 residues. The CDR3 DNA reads TGTGCCAGCAGCCCCCTGATGGGCTCAGATACGCAGTATTTT. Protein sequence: CASSPLMGSDTQYF. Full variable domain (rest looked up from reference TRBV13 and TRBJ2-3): AAGVIQSPRHLIKEKRETATLKCYPIPRHDTVYWYQQGPGQDPQFLISFYEKMQSDKGSIPDRFSAQQFSDYHSELNMSSLELGDSALYFCASSPLMGSDTQYFGPGTRLTVL.

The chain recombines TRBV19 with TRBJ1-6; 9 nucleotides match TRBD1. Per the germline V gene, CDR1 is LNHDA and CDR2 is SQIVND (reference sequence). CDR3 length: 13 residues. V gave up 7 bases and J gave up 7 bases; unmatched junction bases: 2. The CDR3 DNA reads TGTGCCAGTACCGGGACAGGGAATTCACCCCTCCACTTT. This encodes CASTGTGNSPLHF.

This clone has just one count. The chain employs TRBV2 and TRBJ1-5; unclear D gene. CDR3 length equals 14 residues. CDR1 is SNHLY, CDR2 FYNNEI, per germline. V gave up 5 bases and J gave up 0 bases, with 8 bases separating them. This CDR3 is CASSQTNSNQPQHF. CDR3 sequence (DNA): TGTGCCAGCAGTCAGACGAATAGCAATCAGCCCCAGCATTTT.

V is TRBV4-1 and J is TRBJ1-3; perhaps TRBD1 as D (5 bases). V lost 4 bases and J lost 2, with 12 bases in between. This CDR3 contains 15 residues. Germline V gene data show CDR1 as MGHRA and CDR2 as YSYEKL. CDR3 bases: TGCGCCAGCAGCCTACCCGGGACGACTGGAAACACCATATATTTT. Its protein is CASSLPGTTGNTIYF.

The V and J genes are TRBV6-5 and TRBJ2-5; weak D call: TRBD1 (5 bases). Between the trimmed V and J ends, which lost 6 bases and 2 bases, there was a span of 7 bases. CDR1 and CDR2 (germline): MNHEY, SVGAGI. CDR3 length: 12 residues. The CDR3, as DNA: TGTGCCAGCAGAAGGGGACAAGAGACCCAGTACTTC. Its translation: CASRRGQETQYF.

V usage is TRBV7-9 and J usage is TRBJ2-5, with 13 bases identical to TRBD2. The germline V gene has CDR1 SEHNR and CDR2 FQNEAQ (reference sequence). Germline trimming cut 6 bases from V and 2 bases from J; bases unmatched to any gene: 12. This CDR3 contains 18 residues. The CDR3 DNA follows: TGTGCCAGCAGACGTAGGACTAGCGGGGGACGTTGGCAAGAGACCCAGTACTTC. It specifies CASRRRTSGGRWQETQYF. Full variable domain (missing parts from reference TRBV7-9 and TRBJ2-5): DTGVSQNPRHKITKRGQNVTFRCDPISEHNRLYWYRQTLGQGPEFLTYFQNEAQLEKSRLLSDRFSAERPKGSFSTLEIQRTEQGDSAMYLCASRRRTSGGRWQETQYFGPGTRLLVL.

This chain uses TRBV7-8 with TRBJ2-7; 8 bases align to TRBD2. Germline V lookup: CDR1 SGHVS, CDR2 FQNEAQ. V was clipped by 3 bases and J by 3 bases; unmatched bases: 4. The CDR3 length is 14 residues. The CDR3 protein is CASSFLGLDYEQYF. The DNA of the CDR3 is TGTGCCAGCAGCTTTCTGGGACTAGACTACGAGCAGTACTTC. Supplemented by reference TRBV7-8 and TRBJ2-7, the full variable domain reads GAGVSQSPRYKVAKRGQDVALRCDPISGHVSLFWYQQALGQGPEFLTYFQNEAQLDKSGLPSDRFFAERPEGSVSTLKIQRTQQEDSAVYLCASSFLGLDYEQYFGPGTRLTVT.

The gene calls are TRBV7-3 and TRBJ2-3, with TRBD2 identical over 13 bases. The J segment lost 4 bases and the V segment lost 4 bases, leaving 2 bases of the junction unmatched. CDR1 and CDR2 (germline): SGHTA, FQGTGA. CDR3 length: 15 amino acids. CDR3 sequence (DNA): TGTGCCAGCAGCTACGGACTAGCGGGGGCAGATACGCAGTATTTT. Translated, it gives CASSYGLAGADTQYF.

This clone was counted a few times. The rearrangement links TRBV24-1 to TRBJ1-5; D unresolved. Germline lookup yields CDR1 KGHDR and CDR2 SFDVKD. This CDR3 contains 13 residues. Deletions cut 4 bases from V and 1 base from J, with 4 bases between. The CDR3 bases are TGTGCCACCAGTGAATCGAGCAATCAGCCCCAGCATTTT. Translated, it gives CATSESSNQPQHF.

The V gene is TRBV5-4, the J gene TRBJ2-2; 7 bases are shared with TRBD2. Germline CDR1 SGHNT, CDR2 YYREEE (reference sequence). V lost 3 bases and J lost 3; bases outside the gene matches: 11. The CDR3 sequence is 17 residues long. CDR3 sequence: CASSWLAGESDTGELFF. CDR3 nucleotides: TGTGCCAGCAGCTGGCTCGCGGGGGAGTCAGACACCGGGGAGCTGTTTTTT.

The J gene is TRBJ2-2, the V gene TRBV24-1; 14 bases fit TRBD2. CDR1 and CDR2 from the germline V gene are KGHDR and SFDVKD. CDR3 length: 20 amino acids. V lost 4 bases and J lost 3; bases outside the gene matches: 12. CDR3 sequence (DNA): TGTGCCACCAGTGAGCGCGCCCGACTAGCGGGAGGGCTCGACACCGGGGAGCTGTTTTTT. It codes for CATSERARLAGGLDTGELFF.

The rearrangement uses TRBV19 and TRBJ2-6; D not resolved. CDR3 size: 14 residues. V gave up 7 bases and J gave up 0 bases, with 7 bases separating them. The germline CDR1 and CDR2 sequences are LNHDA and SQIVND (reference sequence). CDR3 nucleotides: TGTGCCAGTAAGGTTAGCTCTGGGGCCAACGTCCTGACTTTC. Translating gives CASKVSSGANVLTF.

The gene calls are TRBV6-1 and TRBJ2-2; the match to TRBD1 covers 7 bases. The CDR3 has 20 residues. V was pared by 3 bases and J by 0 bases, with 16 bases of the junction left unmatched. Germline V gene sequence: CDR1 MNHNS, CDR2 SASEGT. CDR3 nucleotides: TGTGCCAGCAGTGATCTTTTATTCCCGGTCGGGACAGCGAACACCGGGGAGCTGTTTTTT. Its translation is CASSDLLFPVGTANTGELFF.

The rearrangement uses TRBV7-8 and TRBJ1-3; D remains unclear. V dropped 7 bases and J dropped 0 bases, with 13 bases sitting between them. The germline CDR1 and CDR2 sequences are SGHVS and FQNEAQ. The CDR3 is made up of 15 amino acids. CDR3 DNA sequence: TGTGCCAGCACCAGAGGGTGGGGCTCTGGAAACACCATATATTTT. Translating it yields CASTRGWGSGNTIYF.

CDR3 amino acids: CASSVARGISTDTQYF. Written as DNA, the CDR3 is TGTGCCAGCAGCGTAGCTAGGGGAATCAGCACAGATACGCAGTATTTT. The gene calls are TRBV9 and TRBJ2-3, with a weak D call TRBD1 (5 bases). Trimming took off 0 bases at V and 0 bases at J, with 11 bases between the two ends. In germline, CDR1 is SGDLS, CDR2 YYNGEE. The CDR3 contains 16 residues.

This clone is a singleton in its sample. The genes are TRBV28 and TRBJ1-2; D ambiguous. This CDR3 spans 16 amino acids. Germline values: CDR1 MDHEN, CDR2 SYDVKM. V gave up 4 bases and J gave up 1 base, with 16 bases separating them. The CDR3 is CASSSSGRTLNYGYTF. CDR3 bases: TGTGCCAGCAGTTCATCCGGACGGACTCTTAACTATGGCTACACCTTC.

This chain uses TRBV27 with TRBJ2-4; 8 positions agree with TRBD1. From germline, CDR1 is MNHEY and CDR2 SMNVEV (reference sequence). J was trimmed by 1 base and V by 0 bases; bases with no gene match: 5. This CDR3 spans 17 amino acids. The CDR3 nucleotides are TGTGCCAGCAGTTTATCAGCAGGGGGCATCGCCAAAAACATTCAGTACTTC. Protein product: CASSLSAGGIAKNIQYF.

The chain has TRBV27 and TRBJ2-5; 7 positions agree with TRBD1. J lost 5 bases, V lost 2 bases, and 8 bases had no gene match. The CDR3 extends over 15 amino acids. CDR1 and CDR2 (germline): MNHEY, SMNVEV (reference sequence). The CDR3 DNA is TGTGCCAGCAGTTTAAACAGGGGTGGAGTTGAGACCCAGTACTTC. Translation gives CASSLNRGGVETQYF.

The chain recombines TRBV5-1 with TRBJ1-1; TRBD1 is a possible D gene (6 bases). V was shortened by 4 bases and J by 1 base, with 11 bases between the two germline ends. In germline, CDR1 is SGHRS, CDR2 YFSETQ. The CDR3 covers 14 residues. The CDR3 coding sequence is TGCGCCAGCAGCACAGGACAGTGGAACACTGAAGCTTTCTTT. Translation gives CASSTGQWNTEAFF.

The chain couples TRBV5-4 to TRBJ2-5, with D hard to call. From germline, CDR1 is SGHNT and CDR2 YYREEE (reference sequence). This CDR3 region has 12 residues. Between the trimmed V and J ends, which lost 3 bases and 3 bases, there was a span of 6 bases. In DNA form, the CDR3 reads TGTGCCAGCAGCTCTAGAAAAGAGACCCAGTACTTC. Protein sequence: CASSSRKETQYF.

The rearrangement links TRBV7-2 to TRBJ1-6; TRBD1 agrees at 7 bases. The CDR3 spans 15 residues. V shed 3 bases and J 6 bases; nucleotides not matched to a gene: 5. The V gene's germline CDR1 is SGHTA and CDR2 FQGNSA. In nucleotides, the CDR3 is TGTGCCAGCAGCTTCACAGGGGTGGGTAATTCACCCCTCCACTTT. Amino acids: CASSFTGVGNSPLHF.

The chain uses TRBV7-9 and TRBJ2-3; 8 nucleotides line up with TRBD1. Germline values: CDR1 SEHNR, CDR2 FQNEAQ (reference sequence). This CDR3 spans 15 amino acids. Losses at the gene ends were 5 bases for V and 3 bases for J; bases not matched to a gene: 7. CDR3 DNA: TGTGCCAGCAGCCCCGCCACAGGGGGGACAGATACGCAGTATTTT. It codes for CASSPATGGTDTQYF.

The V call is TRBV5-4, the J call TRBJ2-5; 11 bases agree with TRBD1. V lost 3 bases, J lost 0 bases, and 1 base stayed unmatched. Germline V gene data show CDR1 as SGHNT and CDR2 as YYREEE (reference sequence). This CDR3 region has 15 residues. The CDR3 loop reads CASSSGQGDQETQYF. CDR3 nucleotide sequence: TGTGCCAGCAGCTCGGGACAGGGGGACCAAGAGACCCAGTACTTC.